This entry lists 31 T cell receptor beta chains sequenced from one sample in a study of response to subunit inactivated influenza vaccine (dated by TCRdb to about 2018). The library was produced with RT-PCR. This sample was sequenced with an Illumina HiSeq 2500. The public reads were quality trimmed at Q25 with fastp and then assembled into clones with MiXCR by TCRdb, keeping productive beta chains. CDR3 protein sequences are deduplicated, and each keeps its most common genes and DNA. The sample profile shows 530,000 or so distinct CDR3 sequences; about 15% of them were found once. The ten largest account for roughly 10% of the sample. The sample was PBMCs from blood, taken roughly 12 days after vaccination. The receptor set was obtained from a man aged 45-65 years who received an inactivated influenza vaccine. Donor details come from another sample of the same person, matched by shared clones.

The chain combines TRBV7-2 with TRBJ2-6; no reliable D call. The germline gives CDR1 SGHTA, CDR2 FQGNSA. The CDR3 has 16 residues. V lost 1 base, J lost 0 bases, and 7 bases lay in between. The CDR3 region has the DNA TGTGCCAGCAGCTTAGGACCAGTCTCTGGGGCCAACGTCCTGACTTTC. Its protein is CASSLGPVSGANVLTF.

J is TRBJ1-2 and V is TRBV3-1; TRBD1 matches 10 bases. Looked up from germline, CDR1 is LGHDT and CDR2 is YNNKEL (reference sequence). V was clipped by 5 bases and J by 8 bases; unmatched bases: 8. The CDR3 extends over 14 amino acids. The CDR3: CASSARQGASGYTF. CDR3 in DNA: TGTGCCAGCAGCGCCCGACAGGGGGCTTCCGGCTACACCTTC.

The chain recombines TRBV15 with TRBJ2-5; 8 bases fit TRBD2. The CDR3 is 17 residues long. Germline lookup yields CDR1 LNHNV and CDR2 YYDKDF (reference sequence). V shed 5 bases and J 2 bases; nucleotides not matched to a gene: 13. The CDR3 nucleotides are TGTGCCACCAGCCTAACTTATGCTAGCGGGCCACAAGAGACCCAGTACTTC. Translating it yields CATSLTYASGPQETQYF.

The rearrangement links TRBV30 to TRBJ2-3; D may correspond to TRBD1 or TRBD2 (5 bases each). The V gene lost 2 bases and the J gene lost 0 bases, with 15 bases spanning the gap. The CDR3 is made up of 16 amino acids. Germline V gene sequence: CDR1 GTSNPN, CDR2 SVGIG (reference sequence). The chain's CDR3 is CAWSQPVWDSTDTQYF. CDR3 sequence (DNA): TGTGCCTGGAGTCAACCCGTGTGGGACAGCACAGATACGCAGTATTTT.

This clonotype appeared a few times. The chain uses TRBV6-1 and TRBJ2-7, with D tentatively TRBD1 (5 bases). Trimming took off 10 bases at V and 5 bases at J, with 21 bases between the two ends. CDR1 is MNHNS, CDR2 SASEGT, per germline. This CDR3 region has 14 residues. The CDR3 DNA reads as TGTGCCACTCAAAACAGGATAACCAGGGACGAGCAGTACTTC. This sequence encodes CATQNRITRDEQYF.

This chain uses TRBV20-1 with TRBJ2-1; no firm D call. The CDR3 contains 15 residues. Deletions cut 6 bases from V and 0 bases from J, with 15 bases between. The germline CDR1 and CDR2 sequences are DFQATT and SNEGSKA (reference sequence). In nucleotides, the CDR3 is TGCAGTGCGAATGCTAGGGTTAGCTCCTACAATGAGCAGTTCTTC. Translation: CSANARVSSYNEQFF.

This clonotype was seen a handful of times. This sequence joins TRBV7-9 and TRBJ2-3; 9 positions match TRBD2. The length of the CDR3 is 17 residues. Trimming removed 0 bases from V and 4 bases from J; junction bases left unmatched: 8. Germline CDR1 and CDR2: SEHNR and FQNEAQ (reference sequence). The CDR3 here is CASSLAMRLAVSDTQYF. In DNA form, the CDR3 reads TGTGCCAGCAGCTTAGCGATGAGACTAGCGGTATCAGATACGCAGTATTTT. The full variable domain, in which reference TRBV7-9 and TRBJ2-3 provide the parts outside the CDR3, is DTGVSQNPRHKITKRGQNVTFRCDPISEHNRLYWYRQTLGQGPEFLTYFQNEAQLEKSRLLSDRFSAERPKGSFSTLEIQRTEQGDSAMYLCASSLAMRLAVSDTQYFGPGTRLTVL.

V and J are TRBV7-3 and TRBJ1-2; perhaps TRBD1 as D (5 bases). This CDR3 region has 15 residues. Between the trimmed V and J ends, which lost 1 base and 0 bases, there was a span of 9 bases. CDR1 is SGHTA, CDR2 FQGTGA, per germline. CDR3 sequence: CASSLRQHPNYGYTF. The CDR3 nucleotides read TGTGCCAGCAGCTTAAGACAGCATCCTAACTATGGCTACACCTTC.

This clonotype was picked up many times. The rearrangement links TRBV4-3 to TRBJ2-3; D is unclear. Looked up from germline, CDR1 is LGHNA and CDR2 is YSLEER. V lost 1 base, J lost 2 bases, and 13 bases lay in between. The CDR3 sequence is 16 residues long. CDR3 residues: CASSQALKDHTDTQYF. DNA for the CDR3: TGCGCCAGCAGCCAAGCGTTGAAGGACCACACAGATACGCAGTATTTT.

The chain joins TRBV5-1 to TRBJ2-3; 14 nucleotides align to TRBD2. The ends lost 4 bases at V and 6 bases at J; junction bases unmatched: 10. The CDR3 length is 17 residues. The germline V gene has CDR1 SGHRS and CDR2 YFSETQ. The CDR3 DNA reads TGCGCCAGCAGCCTAAGAGGGACTAGCGGGAGTGTGGATACGCAGTATTTT. This sequence encodes CASSLRGTSGSVDTQYF.

The chain combines TRBV20-1 with TRBJ1-2, with a weak D call TRBD1 (6 bases). V lost 0 bases to trimming and J lost 3 bases, with 14 bases between them. Germline V gene lookup returns CDR1 DFQATT and CDR2 SNEGSKA (reference sequence). The CDR3 extends over 15 amino acids. CDR3 DNA: TGCAGTGCTAGAGATTACCGGGACACCGACTATGGCTACACCTTC. Amino acids: CSARDYRDTDYGYTF.

V usage is TRBV29-1 and J usage is TRBJ2-2; 10 bases fit TRBD1. The CDR3 runs to 16 residues. With V trimmed by 6 bases and J by 6 bases, 13 bases remained unmatched. Germline loops: CDR1 SQVTM, CDR2 ANQGSEA. The CDR3 DNA sequence: TGCAGCGTAGTCCCCGGGACAGGGGAGTTCCCCGGGGAGCTGTTTTTT. It specifies CSVVPGTGEFPGELFF.

This clonotype was seen a few times. The rearrangement joins TRBV29-1 to TRBJ1-2; no reliable D call. V was pared by 3 bases and J by 4 bases, with 15 bases between. CDR3 size: 14 residues. Germline loops: CDR1 SQVTM, CDR2 ANQGSEA. CDR3 nucleotide sequence: TGCAGCGTTGATGGACTCTCGTCGACCTATGGCTACACCTTC. Its translation is CSVDGLSSTYGYTF. Full variable domain (outside the CDR3, taken from reference TRBV29-1 and TRBJ1-2): SAVISQKPSRDICQRGTSLTIQCQVDSQVTMMFWYRQQPGQSLTLIATANQGSEATYESGFVIDKFPISRPNLTFSTLTVSNMSPEDSSIYLCSVDGLSSTYGYTFGSGTRLTVV.

This clonotype came up a few times. The chain recombines TRBV5-1 with TRBJ2-5; the D is unclear. V was cut by 4 bases and J by 1 base, with 5 bases left in between. The CDR3 loop spans 12 amino acids. Germline values: CDR1 SGHRS, CDR2 YFSETQ. CDR3 DNA sequence: TGCGCCAGCAGCGACGGCCAAGAGACCCAGTACTTC. It encodes CASSDGQETQYF.

The sample holds a few counts of this clonotype. The chain links TRBV12-3 or TRBV12-4 to TRBJ1-1; possibly TRBD1 for D (5 bases). This CDR3 contains 11 residues. Trimming took off 3 bases at V and 11 bases at J, with 10 bases between the two ends. Written as DNA, the CDR3 is TGTGCCAGCAGTTTCGGGGGAGAGGCTTTCTTT. It is translated as CASSFGGEAFF.

This clonotype was detected only a few times. For the CDR3, the DNA is TGTGCCAGCAGCGTATCTAGCGGGAGACCCAATGAGCAGTTCTTC. Its protein product is CASSVSSGRPNEQFF. The J gene is TRBJ2-1, the V gene TRBV9, with 10 bases fitting TRBD2. From germline, CDR1 is SGDLS and CDR2 YYNGEE. This CDR3 is 15 amino acids long. Losses at the gene ends were 1 base for V and 6 bases for J; bases not matched to a gene: 4.

This clonotype has a handful of counts. J is TRBJ1-1 and V is TRBV15, with D possibly matching TRBD1 (5 bases). Trimming left V 0 bases short and J 3 bases short, with 11 bases between. The CDR3 runs 15 residues. Germline-derived CDR1 and CDR2 are LNHNV and YYDKDF (reference sequence). In DNA, the CDR3 is TGTGCCACCAGCAGAGAAGGGACGACGGACACTGAAGCTTTCTTT. Translating gives CATSREGTTDTEAFF.

The table lists this clonotype with a few counts. V and J are TRBV7-2 and TRBJ2-1; 7 bases map to TRBD2. Germline lookup yields CDR1 SGHTA and CDR2 FQGNSA. The CDR3 runs to 17 residues. V lost 2 bases to trimming and J lost 6 bases; unmatched junction nucleotides: 13. CDR3 coding DNA: TGTGCCAGCAGCTTATTGTGGGGCGGGAGTTATACCAATGAGCAGTTCTTC. It codes for CASSLLWGGSYTNEQFF. The full variable domain, with the rest looked up from reference TRBV7-2 and TRBJ2-1, is GAGVSQSPSNKVTEKGKDVELRCDPISGHTALYWYRQSLGQGLEFLIYFQGNSAPDKSGLPSDRFSAERTGGSVSTLTIQRTQQEDSAVYLCASSLLWGGSYTNEQFFGPGTRLTVL.

The sample holds a few counts of this clonotype. This chain uses TRBV29-1 with TRBJ2-2, with D uncertain. The CDR3 loop spans 13 amino acids. The germline V and J ends were trimmed by 6 bases and 3 bases, with 11 bases remaining between them. Germline V gives CDR1 SQVTM, CDR2 ANQGSEA. The CDR3 DNA follows: TGCAGCGTCGGGCAGGTCCACACCGGGGAGCTGTTTTTT. Residues: CSVGQVHTGELFF.

The chain links TRBV20-1 to TRBJ1-6, with D perhaps matching TRBD1 (5 bases). CDR3 length: 16 residues. CDR1 and CDR2 from the germline V gene are DFQATT and SNEGSKA (reference sequence). Trimming took 6 bases from V and 7 from J, leaving 22 bases between them. The CDR3 bases are TGCAGTGCGGTCAACTACGGGGCAGGGTGGAATTCACCCCTCCACTTT. Translating it yields CSAVNYGAGWNSPLHF.

V usage is TRBV20-1 and J usage is TRBJ1-2; TRBD1 might be the D (5 bases). Germline CDR1 and CDR2: DFQATT and SNEGSKA (reference sequence). V gave up 4 bases and J gave up 4 bases, with 13 bases separating them. This CDR3 contains 13 residues. The CDR3 coding sequence is TGCAGTGCTATCAAACAGGCGGCCTATGGCTACACCTTC. This translates into CSAIKQAAYGYTF.

This clonotype has only a few counts. The V gene is TRBV7-6, the J gene TRBJ2-3, with unresolved D. Deletions cut 1 base from V and 2 bases from J, with 13 bases between. The CDR3 has 16 residues. Germline V lookup: CDR1 SGHVS, CDR2 FNYEAQ. CDR3 region: CASSLGFQHNTDTQYF. CDR3 DNA: TGTGCCAGCAGCTTAGGGTTCCAACACAACACAGATACGCAGTATTTT.

This clonotype was seen a handful of times. This rearrangement joins TRBV10-3 to TRBJ1-3, with D unresolved. Per the germline V gene, CDR1 is ENHRY and CDR2 is SYGVKD. The V end lost 10 bases, the J end lost 2 bases, and 15 bases lay between the germline ends. This CDR3 has 14 amino acids. The CDR3 DNA is TGTGCCACGCTACAATTAAGTGCTGGAAACACCATATATTTT. It specifies CATLQLSAGNTIYF.

In its sample, this clonotype was seen many times. This sequence joins TRBV29-1 and TRBJ2-5, with TRBD2 matching 7 bases. CDR1 is SQVTM, CDR2 ANQGSEA, per germline. This CDR3 is 14 amino acids long. V lost 0 bases, J lost 5 bases, and 6 bases stayed unmatched. CDR3 in amino acids: CSVEDLRDYETQYF. The CDR3 DNA sequence: TGCAGCGTTGAAGACCTCCGGGACTACGAGACCCAGTACTTC. The variable domain in full, with the rest retrieved from reference TRBV29-1 and TRBJ2-5, is SAVISQKPSRDICQRGTSLTIQCQVDSQVTMMFWYRQQPGQSLTLIATANQGSEATYESGFVIDKFPISRPNLTFSTLTVSNMSPEDSSIYLCSVEDLRDYETQYFGPGTRLLVL.

The chain couples TRBV2 to TRBJ1-5, with D possibly TRBD1 on 6 matching bases. Per the germline V gene, CDR1 is SNHLY and CDR2 is FYNNEI. The CDR3 covers 17 residues. Trimming shortened V by 0 bases and J by 3 bases, and 15 bases separated the two germline ends. DNA for the CDR3: TGTGCCAGCAGTGAAGCCAGAGGGACACAAATCAATCAGCCCCAGCATTTT. The encoded protein is CASSEARGTQINQPQHF.

The chain joins TRBV20-1 to TRBJ2-5; D perhaps matches TRBD2 (6 bases). With 0 bases removed from V and 2 bases from J, the gap between germline ends came to 10 bases. This CDR3 spans 14 amino acids. CDR1 is DFQATT and CDR2 is SNEGSKA in the germline V gene (reference sequence). CDR3 nucleotides: TGCAGTGCTAGAGAGGGGGGACGACAAGAGACCCAGTACTTC. Amino acid sequence: CSAREGGRQETQYF.

This clonotype has more than one count but fewer than ten. This sequence joins TRBV7-2 and TRBJ2-1; perhaps TRBD2 as D (5 bases). Looked up from germline, CDR1 is SGHTA and CDR2 is FQGNSA. V dropped 4 bases and J dropped 7 bases, with 17 bases sitting between them. This CDR3 spans 15 amino acids. The chain's CDR3 is CASSWAGGSRNEQFF. DNA of the CDR3: TGTGCCAGCAGCTGGGCCGGAGGTTCACGAAATGAGCAGTTCTTC.

V is TRBV2 and J is TRBJ2-3; D is undetermined. The germline V gene encodes CDR1 SNHLY and CDR2 FYNNEI. The germline V and J ends were trimmed by 2 bases and 4 bases, with 7 bases remaining between them. The CDR3 runs 13 residues. CDR3 amino acids: CASSEQFSDTQYF. For the CDR3, the DNA is TGTGCCAGCAGTGAACAGTTTTCAGATACGCAGTATTTT.

There are a few counts of this clonotype. The V and J genes are TRBV30 and TRBJ1-1; TRBD1 is a possible D gene (6 bases). This CDR3 is 14 amino acids long. CDR1 and CDR2 from the germline V gene are GTSNPN and SVGIG (reference sequence). V was cut by 1 base and J by 2 bases, with 11 bases left in between. CDR3 region: CAWSGIGGNTEAFF. CDR3 DNA: TGTGCCTGGAGTGGTATTGGGGGCAACACTGAAGCTTTCTTT. Full variable domain (rest looked up from reference TRBV30 and TRBJ1-1): SQTIHQWPATLVQPVGSPLSLECTVEGTSNPNLYWYRQAAGRGLQLLFYSVGIGQISSEVPQNLSASRPQDRQFILSSKKLLLSDSGFYLCAWSGIGGNTEAFFGQGTRLTVV.

This chain joins TRBV28 and TRBJ1-6; TRBD1 might be the D (5 bases). The germline V gene encodes CDR1 MDHEN and CDR2 SYDVKM. With 5 bases removed from V and 14 bases from J, the gap between germline ends came to 19 bases. CDR3 size: 14 residues. For the CDR3, the DNA is TGTGCCAGCAGTCTCCCAGACAGTCGCCGGGCCCTCCACTTT. Translating gives CASSLPDSRRALHF. The whole variable domain, filled in from reference TRBV28 and TRBJ1-6, reads DVKVTQSSRYLVKRTGEKVFLECVQDMDHENMFWYRQDPGLGLRLIYFSYDVKMKEKGDIPEGYSVSREKKERFSLILESASTNQTSMYLCASSLPDSRRALHFGNGTRLTVT.

This clonotype has at least ten counts. The chain links TRBV12-3 or TRBV12-4 to TRBJ1-1; D perhaps matches TRBD1 (5 bases). V dropped 2 bases and J dropped 0 bases, with 10 bases sitting between them. This CDR3 comprises 15 residues. The CDR3 DNA reads TGTGCCAGCAGTTTATTGGGACGTGTGAACACTGAAGCTTTCTTT. Translated: CASSLLGRVNTEAFF.